This entry lists 19 T cell receptor beta chains sequenced from one sample in a study of T-cell reconstitution after alpha-beta-depleted transplantation in children. The library targeted TCRbeta and was prepared with unique molecular identifiers. TCRdb analysed the PCR reads with MiXCR anew, one entry per CDR3 protein. The table shows about 460,000 distinct CDR3 sequences, with more than 9% occurring only once. The sequenced sample was PBMCs, obtained before TCRalphabeta/CD19-depleted stem cell transplant. These receptors originate from a child younger than 10 with inherited bone marrow failure, due to receive a stem cell transplant.

At least ten counts were recorded for this clonotype. J is TRBJ2-7 and V is TRBV12-3 or TRBV12-4; D call uncertain. V shed 0 bases and J shed 4 bases, with 10 bases lying between them. CDR3 length: 14 residues. In DNA form, the CDR3 reads TGTGCCAGCAGTTTAGCACTGACCCCTTACGAGCAGTACTTC. It translates to CASSLALTPYEQYF.

This clonotype was observed many times. The DNA of the CDR3 is TGTGCCAGCTCCCCCGGAGGGACAGGGTTGTACTTC. Protein product: CASSPGGTGLYF. The V call is TRBV12-3 or TRBV12-4, the J call TRBJ2-7, with 9 bases that match TRBD1. The length of the CDR3 is 12 residues. J lost 12 bases, V lost 8 bases, and 11 bases had no gene match.

This clonotype was seen repeatedly, ten times or more. The chain carries TRBV20-1 and TRBJ2-7; D is uncertain. Deletions cut 2 bases from V and 5 bases from J, with 16 bases between. Looked up from germline, CDR1 is DFQATT and CDR2 is SNEGSKA (reference sequence). There are 14 residues in the CDR3. The CDR3 loop is CSARRSNPHHEQYF. The CDR3 DNA reads TGCAGTGCTAGACGAAGTAACCCACACCACGAGCAGTACTTC.

This clonotype was counted ten times or more. V and J are TRBV13 and TRBJ2-7, with 9 bases identical to TRBD2. With V trimmed by 7 bases and J by 0 bases, 4 bases remained unmatched. The CDR3 loop spans 14 amino acids. Germline-derived CDR1 and CDR2 are PRHDT and FYEKMQ (reference sequence). The DNA of the CDR3 is TGTGCCAGCACCGAGGGACTAGCCTCCTACGAGCAGTACTTC. Protein sequence: CASTEGLASYEQYF.

This clonotype has a count of ten or more. The chain couples TRBV27 to TRBJ2-7; 12 nucleotides align to TRBD1. V lost 6 bases to trimming and J lost 5 bases; unmatched junction nucleotides: 5. The CDR3 spans 14 residues. Per the germline V gene, CDR1 is MNHEY and CDR2 is SMNVEV (reference sequence). DNA of the CDR3: TGTGCCAGCAGCCCGGGACAGGGGGCCAACGAGCAGTACTTC. Amino acid sequence: CASSPGQGANEQYF.

This clonotype was recorded many times. The chain recombines TRBV5-6 with TRBJ2-7, with 9 bases that match TRBD2. V lost 4 bases, J lost 5 bases, and 10 bases stayed unmatched. The CDR3 has 15 amino acids. Germline CDR1 is SGHDT and CDR2 is YYEEEE. The CDR3 sequence is CASSPSGTSNHEQYF. CDR3 coding DNA: TGTGCCAGCAGCCCCTCAGGGACTAGCAATCACGAGCAGTACTTC. Full variable domain (rest looked up from reference TRBV5-6 and TRBJ2-7): DAGVTQSPTHLIKTRGQQVTLRCSPKSGHDTVSWYQQALGQGPQFIFQYYEEEERQRGNFPDRFSGHQFPNYSSELNVNALLLGDSALYLCASSPSGTSNHEQYFGPGTRLTVT.

This clonotype was counted ten times or more. This rearrangement joins TRBV5-1 to TRBJ2-1; 12 nucleotides align to TRBD2. V dropped 0 bases and J dropped 7; count of bases not matched to a gene: 2. CDR3 size: 15 residues. CDR1 SGHRS and CDR2 YFSETQ come from the germline V gene. CDR3 DNA: TGCGCCAGCAGCTTGGGACTAGCGGGAGCAAATGAGCAGTTCTTC. It yields the protein CASSLGLAGANEQFF.

This clonotype was seen many times. The chain links TRBV29-1 to TRBJ2-2; D not resolved. V dropped 0 bases and J dropped 1 base, with 0 bases sitting between them. The CDR3 is made up of 12 amino acids. Germline V gives CDR1 SQVTM, CDR2 ANQGSEA. CDR3 in amino acids: CSVEENTGELFF. DNA of the CDR3: TGCAGCGTTGAAGAGAACACCGGGGAGCTGTTTTTT.

This clonotype was counted many times. V and J are TRBV4-3 and TRBJ2-7; TRBD2 is a possible D gene (6 bases). CDR3 length equals 18 residues. Trimming pared 1 base from V and 2 bases from J, leaving 21 bases between. The germline CDR1 and CDR2 sequences are LGHNA and YSLEER. The CDR3 is CASSQGSVYEDYAYEQYF. As DNA, the CDR3 is TGCGCCAGCAGCCAAGGTTCAGTGTATGAGGACTACGCCTACGAGCAGTACTTC.

The table lists this clonotype with many counts. The chain has TRBV10-3 and TRBJ2-7; D is ambiguous. There are 15 residues in the CDR3. The ends were cut back, 3 bases at V and 0 bases at J, with 12 bases in the middle. The germline CDR1 and CDR2 sequences are ENHRY and SYGVKD. The CDR3 reads CAISEVGESSYEQYF. The CDR3 DNA follows: TGTGCCATCAGTGAAGTCGGCGAAAGCTCCTACGAGCAGTACTTC.

The J gene is TRBJ1-5, the V gene TRBV6-2 or TRBV6-3, with unresolved D. Per germline, CDR1 MNHEY and CDR2 SVGEGT. The CDR3 loop spans 14 amino acids. V was pared by 2 bases and J by 5 bases, with 10 bases between. This CDR3 reads CASSYPAPHQPQHF. The CDR3 nucleotides read TGTGCCAGCAGTTACCCCGCCCCACATCAGCCCCAGCATTTT.

The table lists this clonotype with a few counts. The J gene is TRBJ2-5, the V gene TRBV7-2, with D tentatively TRBD2 (6 bases). The V gene lost 3 bases and the J gene lost 5 bases, with 13 bases spanning the gap. This CDR3 has 14 amino acids. Germline lookup yields CDR1 SGHTA and CDR2 FQGNSA. CDR3 region: CASSFFGGDETQYF. The CDR3 bases are TGTGCCAGCAGCTTTTTCGGGGGAGATGAGACCCAGTACTTC.

Many counts were recorded for this clonotype. The V and J genes are TRBV2 and TRBJ2-5; 10 bases map to TRBD2. CDR1 SNHLY and CDR2 FYNNEI come from the germline V gene. The V gene end was trimmed by 2 bases and the J gene end by 4 bases; junction bases not matched to a gene: 4. This CDR3 spans 15 amino acids. CDR3 DNA sequence: TGTGCCAGCAGTGAAATTGCTAGCGGGGGAGAGACCCAGTACTTC. Its protein product is CASSEIASGGETQYF.

This clonotype was detected only a few times. The CDR3 loop is CASSGPDTQYF. CDR3 DNA sequence: TGTGCCAGCAGTGGTCCGGATACGCAGTATTTT. This rearrangement joins TRBV12-3 or TRBV12-4 to TRBJ2-3; unclear D gene. The CDR3 has 11 amino acids. Trimming took 5 bases from V and 6 from J, leaving 6 bases between them.

This clonotype showed up just a few times. CDR3 coding DNA: TGTGCCAGCAGTGCCCAGGGACTCCAAGAGACCCAGTACTTC. Amino acid sequence: CASSAQGLQETQYF. The chain recombines TRBV6-1 with TRBJ2-5, with D possibly being TRBD2 (6 bases). The CDR3 contains 14 residues. V gave up 4 bases and J gave up 1 base, with 10 bases separating them. CDR1 is MNHNS and CDR2 is SASEGT in the germline V gene.

This clonotype was observed many times. This chain joins TRBV29-1 and TRBJ2-1; TRBD2 aligns across 8 bases. CDR1 and CDR2 (germline): SQVTM, ANQGSEA. J was trimmed by 2 bases and V by 8 bases; bases with no gene match: 8. The CDR3 is 14 amino acids. CDR3 loop: CSKTSGSAYNEQFF. CDR3 coding DNA: TGCAGCAAAACGAGCGGGAGTGCCTACAATGAGCAGTTCTTC.

At least ten counts were recorded for this clonotype. The V and J genes are TRBV4-3 and TRBJ2-2; possible D gene TRBD1, 5 bases. The CDR3 covers 17 residues. With 4 bases removed from V and 4 bases from J, the gap between germline ends came to 19 bases. Germline assignment: CDR1 LGHNA and CDR2 YSLEER. The CDR3 protein is CASSLITGPAFTGELFF. The CDR3 nucleotides read TGCGCCAGCAGCCTTATTACAGGCCCGGCTTTCACCGGGGAGCTGTTTTTT.

The chain combines TRBV3-1 with TRBJ2-1; 12 positions agree with TRBD2. The trim removed 2 bases at V and 5 bases at J, leaving 7 bases unmatched. Germline loops: CDR1 LGHDT, CDR2 YNNKEL (reference sequence). This CDR3 spans 17 amino acids. The DNA for the CDR3 is TGTGCCAGCAGCCAACTAGCGGGAGGGACTCGGGACAATGAGCAGTTCTTC. Its translation is CASSQLAGGTRDNEQFF.

The V gene is TRBV11-2, the J gene TRBJ2-1; TRBD2 might be the D (5 bases). Trimming removed 0 bases from V and 0 bases from J, with 15 bases in between. The CDR3 length is 18 residues. From germline, CDR1 is SGHAT and CDR2 FQNNGV. The CDR3 here is CASSLDILAPSSYNEQFF. CDR3 coding DNA: TGTGCCAGCAGCTTAGATATTCTAGCACCAAGCTCCTACAATGAGCAGTTCTTC.